The entry that follows covers one TCR beta chain sequence. What it binds is unknown. This sample is part of a study of shared clonotypes between healthy human individuals. Whole-study context: CD4 naive and memory got three plates each, CD8 naive two, CD8 memory one.

General study findings and limits: Memory subsets generally showed lower estimated richness than naive subsets. The study found lower generation probabilities in non-shared clonotypes than in those shared by all four donors.

Germline V lookup: CDR1 SGHTA, CDR2 FQGNSA. The CDR3 is 14 amino acids. Trimming cost V 6 bases and J 1 base, with 9 bases left between them. Every one of the donors was a Caucasian adult that lived in Nashville, Tennessee. The assay was immunoSEQ multiplex PCR, and TCRdb's table has in-frame clones only and misses some. The table records approximately 1,000,000 clones, around 82% of them present only once. The chain uses TRBV7-2 and TRBJ2-2; D might be TRBD2 (5 bases). Input material: memory CD4+ T cells from PBMCs. Subset: CD45RA-negative fraction. The source is a man in his late teens or twenties in good health. Some clones in this sample may be carry-over from other donors' samples. As DNA, the CDR3 is TGTGCCAGCAGGCAACGGGGGAACACCGGGGAGCTGTTTTTT. This sequence encodes CASRQRGNTGELFF.